The source of this T cell receptor beta chain is a study of STAT3 mutations in large granular lymphocyte leukemia. Whole-study context: Over half of T-LGLL patients had one or more immunosuppressive regimens.

General study findings and limits: Some patients had dominant TCR clones larger than their STAT3 mutant burden. At least one immunodominant TCR beta clonotype appeared in every T-cell large granular lymphocyte leukemia patient.

Note on this clone: Its antigen is not known.

Assay used: immunoSEQ multiplex PCR; TCRdb lists only in-frame clones, some missing. The repertoire holds 40,000 to 50,000 clones, with about three quarters as singletons. Trimming removed 4 bases at V and 7 bases at J, with 21 bases between. Looked up from germline, CDR1 is SGHRS and CDR2 is YFSETQ. The CDR3 has 15 residues. The sample consisted of PBMCs. The rearrangement links TRBV5-1 to TRBJ2-7; the D call may be TRBD1 or TRBD2 (5 bases each). This TCR derives from a human donor with T large granular lymphocyte leukemia. Some clones in this sample may be carry-over from other donors' samples. Here the CDR3 DNA reads TGCGCCAGCAGCCGATCGGACACGTTCAGAGGGGAGCAGTACTTC. Protein sequence: CASSRSDTFRGEQYF.